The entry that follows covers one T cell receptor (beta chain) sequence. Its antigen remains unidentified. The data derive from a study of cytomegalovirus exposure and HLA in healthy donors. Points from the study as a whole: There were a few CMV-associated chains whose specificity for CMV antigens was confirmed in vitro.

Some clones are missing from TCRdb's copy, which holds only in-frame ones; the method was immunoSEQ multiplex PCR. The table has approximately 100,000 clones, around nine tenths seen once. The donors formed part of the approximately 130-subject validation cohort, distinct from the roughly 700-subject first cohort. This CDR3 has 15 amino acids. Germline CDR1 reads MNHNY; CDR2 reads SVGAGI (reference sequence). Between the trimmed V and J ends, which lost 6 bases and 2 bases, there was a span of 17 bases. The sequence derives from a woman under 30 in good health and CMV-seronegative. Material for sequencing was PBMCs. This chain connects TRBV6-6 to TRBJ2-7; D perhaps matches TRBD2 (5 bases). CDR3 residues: CASSVPSPFPYEQYF. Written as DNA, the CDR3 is TGTGCCAGCAGCGTCCCTAGCCCGTTCCCCTACGAGCAGTACTTC.